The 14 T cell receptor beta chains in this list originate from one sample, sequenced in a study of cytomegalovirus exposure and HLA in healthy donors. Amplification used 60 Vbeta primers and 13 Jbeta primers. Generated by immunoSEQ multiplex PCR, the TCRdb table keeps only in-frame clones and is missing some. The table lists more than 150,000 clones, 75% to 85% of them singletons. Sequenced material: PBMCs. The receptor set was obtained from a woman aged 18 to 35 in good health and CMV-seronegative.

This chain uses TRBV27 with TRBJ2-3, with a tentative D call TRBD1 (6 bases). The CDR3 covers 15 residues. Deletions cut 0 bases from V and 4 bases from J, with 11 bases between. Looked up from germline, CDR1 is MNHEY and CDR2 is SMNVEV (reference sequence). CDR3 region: CASSLSVPGADTQYF. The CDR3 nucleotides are TGTGCCAGCAGTTTATCCGTTCCAGGGGCAGATACGCAGTATTTT.

CDR3 nucleotides: TGCAGCGTTGAGGCGCAGGGTCTCGAGCAGTACTTC. Translating it yields CSVEAQGLEQYF. The chain recombines TRBV29-1 with TRBJ2-7, with D possibly matching TRBD1 (5 bases). This CDR3 has 12 residues. Looked up from germline, CDR1 is SQVTM and CDR2 is ANQGSEA. Trimming shortened V by 3 bases and J by 6 bases, and 12 bases separated the two germline ends.

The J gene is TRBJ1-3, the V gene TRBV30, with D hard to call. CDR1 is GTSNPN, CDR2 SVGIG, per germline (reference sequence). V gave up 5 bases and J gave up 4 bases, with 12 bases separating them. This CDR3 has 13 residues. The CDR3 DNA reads TGTGCCTGGGGTCTGGTGGGCGGAAACACCATATATTTT. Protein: CAWGLVGGNTIYF. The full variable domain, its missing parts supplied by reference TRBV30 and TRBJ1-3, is SQTIHQWPATLVQPVGSPLSLECTVEGTSNPNLYWYRQAAGRGLQLLFYSVGIGQISSEVPQNLSASRPQDRQFILSSKKLLLSDSGFYLCAWGLVGGNTIYFGEGSWLTVV.

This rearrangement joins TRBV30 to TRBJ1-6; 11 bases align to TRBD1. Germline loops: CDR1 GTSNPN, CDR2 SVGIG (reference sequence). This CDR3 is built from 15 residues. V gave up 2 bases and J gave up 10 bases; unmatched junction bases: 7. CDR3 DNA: TGTGCCTGGAGTCACGGACAGGGGGCAGGATCACCCCTCCACTTT. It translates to CAWSHGQGAGSPLHF.

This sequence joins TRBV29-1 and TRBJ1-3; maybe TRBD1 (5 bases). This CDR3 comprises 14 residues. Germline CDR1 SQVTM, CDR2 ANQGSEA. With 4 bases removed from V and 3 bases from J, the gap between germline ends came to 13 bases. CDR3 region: CSVVSRVYGNTIYF. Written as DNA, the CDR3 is TGCAGCGTTGTGTCCAGGGTGTATGGAAACACCATATATTTT. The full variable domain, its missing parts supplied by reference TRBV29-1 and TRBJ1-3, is SAVISQKPSRDICQRGTSLTIQCQVDSQVTMMFWYRQQPGQSLTLIATANQGSEATYESGFVIDKFPISRPNLTFSTLTVSNMSPEDSSIYLCSVVSRVYGNTIYFGEGSWLTVV.

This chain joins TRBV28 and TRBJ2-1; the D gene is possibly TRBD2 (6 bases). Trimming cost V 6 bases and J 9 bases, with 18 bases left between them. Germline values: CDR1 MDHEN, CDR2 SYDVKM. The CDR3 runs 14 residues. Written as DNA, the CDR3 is TGTGCCAGCAGACCCTCCCTAACGGGAGCTGAGCAGTTCTTC. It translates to CASRPSLTGAEQFF.

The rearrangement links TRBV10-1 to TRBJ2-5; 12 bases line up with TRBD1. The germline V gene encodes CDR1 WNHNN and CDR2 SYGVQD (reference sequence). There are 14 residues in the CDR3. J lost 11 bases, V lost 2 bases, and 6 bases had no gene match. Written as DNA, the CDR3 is TGCGCCAGCAGTGAGGGGACAGGGGGCGGTGAGCAGTACTTC. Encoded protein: CASSEGTGGGEQYF.

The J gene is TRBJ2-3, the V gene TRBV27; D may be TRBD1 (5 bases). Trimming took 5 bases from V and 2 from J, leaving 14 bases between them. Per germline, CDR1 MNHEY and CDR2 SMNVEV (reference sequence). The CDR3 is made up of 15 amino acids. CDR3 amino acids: CASSPQQGNTDTQYF. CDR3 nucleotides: TGTGCCAGCAGTCCCCAGCAGGGAAACACAGATACGCAGTATTTT.

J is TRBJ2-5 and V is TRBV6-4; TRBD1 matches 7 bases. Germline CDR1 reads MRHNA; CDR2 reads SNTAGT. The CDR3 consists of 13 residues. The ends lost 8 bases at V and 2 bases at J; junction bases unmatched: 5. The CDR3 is CASSDRAQETQYF. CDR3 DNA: TGTGCCAGCTCCGACAGGGCTCAAGAGACCCAGTACTTC.

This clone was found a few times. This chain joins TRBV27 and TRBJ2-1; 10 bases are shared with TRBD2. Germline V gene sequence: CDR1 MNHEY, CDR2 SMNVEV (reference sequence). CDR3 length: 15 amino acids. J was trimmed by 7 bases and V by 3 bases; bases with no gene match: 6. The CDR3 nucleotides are TGTGCCAGCAGTTTTGATCTAGCGGGGGTGAATGAGCAGTTCTTC. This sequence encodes CASSFDLAGVNEQFF.

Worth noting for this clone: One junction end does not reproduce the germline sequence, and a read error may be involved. The CDR3 DNA sequence: TGTTCCAGCAGCCGTATGACAGGGATGGTCTATGGCTACACCTTC. It yields the protein CSSSRMTGMVYGYTF. V usage is TRBV7-9 and J usage is TRBJ1-2; 7 bases map to TRBD1. The CDR3 has 15 residues. Germline assignment: CDR1 SEHNR and CDR2 FQNEAQ (reference sequence).

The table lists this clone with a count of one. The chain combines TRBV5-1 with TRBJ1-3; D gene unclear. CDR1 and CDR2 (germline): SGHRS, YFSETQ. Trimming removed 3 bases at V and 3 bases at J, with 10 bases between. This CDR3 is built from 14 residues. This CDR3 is CASSSHRGGNTIYF. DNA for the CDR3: TGCGCCAGCAGCTCCCACCGCGGTGGAAACACCATATATTTT.

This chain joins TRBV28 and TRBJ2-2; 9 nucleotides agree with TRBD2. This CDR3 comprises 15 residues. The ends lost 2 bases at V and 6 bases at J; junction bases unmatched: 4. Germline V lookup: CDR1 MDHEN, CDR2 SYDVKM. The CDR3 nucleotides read TGTGCCAGCAGTTTAGCGGGAGGGCTTTCCGGGGAGCTGTTTTTT. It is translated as CASSLAGGLSGELFF.

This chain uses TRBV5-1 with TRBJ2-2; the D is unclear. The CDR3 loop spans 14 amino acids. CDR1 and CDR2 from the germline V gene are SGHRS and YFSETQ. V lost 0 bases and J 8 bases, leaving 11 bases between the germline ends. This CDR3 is CASSLAVLSGELFF. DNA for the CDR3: TGCGCCAGCAGCTTGGCCGTTTTGTCGGGGGAGCTGTTTTTT.